These 13 T cell receptor beta chains came from one sample sequenced in a study of beta chain features in type 1 diabetes. The study, taken as a whole, reports: Moderately but significantly shorter TCRB CDR3s were found in Type 1 diabetes patients in all four CD4+ subsets.

These receptors are not linked to any known antigen. All of the isolated RNA was reverse transcribed, so expressed TCRB transcripts were sequenced. Some clones are missing from TCRdb's copy, which holds only in-frame ones; the method was immunoSEQ multiplex PCR. The data show about 15,000 clones, over 55% seen once. Source material: Tregs from blood. All receptors derive from a man aged 25 to 40 with type 1 diabetes.

This chain connects TRBV30 to TRBJ1-3, with TRBD1 as a possible D gene (6 bases). This CDR3 has 13 residues. Per the germline V gene, CDR1 is GTSNPN and CDR2 is SVGIG (reference sequence). Deletions cut 7 bases from V and 2 bases from J, with 12 bases between. The CDR3 loop is CASPDRTGNTIYF. CDR3 coding DNA: TGTGCCTCGCCAGACAGGACTGGAAACACCATATATTTT.

The chain combines TRBV18 with TRBJ1-2; tentatively, D is TRBD1 (5 bases). The CDR3 length is 14 residues. The V and J ends lost 3 bases and 4 bases respectively, with 12 bases between them. Germline V lookup: CDR1 KGHSH, CDR2 LQKENI. CDR3 bases: TGTGCCAGCTCACCGACAGATTCCCCCTATGGCTACACCTTC. It encodes CASSPTDSPYGYTF.

This clone occurred once. The rearrangement uses TRBV6-1 and TRBJ1-2, with TRBD1 identical over 7 bases. The junction had 7 bases not matched to a gene; V was cut back by 8 bases and J by 7 bases. Germline V gene lookup returns CDR1 MNHNS and CDR2 SASEGT. The CDR3 spans 12 residues. The CDR3 loop reads CASSEGALGYTF. The CDR3 DNA reads TGTGCCAGCTCGGAGGGGGCGCTTGGCTACACCTTC.

This rearrangement joins TRBV7-2 to TRBJ2-7, with 9 positions matching TRBD1. V was clipped by 5 bases and J by 3 bases; unmatched bases: 5. Per the germline V gene, CDR1 is SGHTA and CDR2 is FQGNSA. This CDR3 spans 14 amino acids. DNA of the CDR3: TGTGCCAGCAGCCTCGAGGACAGGGGCTACGAGCAGTACTTC. It encodes CASSLEDRGYEQYF.

The genes are TRBV7-9 and TRBJ2-3, with 7 bases lining up with TRBD1. The CDR3 extends over 14 amino acids. Germline CDR1 SEHNR, CDR2 FQNEAQ (reference sequence). The V gene end was trimmed by 4 bases and the J gene end by 5 bases; junction bases not matched to a gene: 6. The CDR3 loop is CASSWSSGGDTQYF. In nucleotides, the CDR3 is TGTGCCAGCAGCTGGTCCTCAGGGGGAGATACGCAGTATTTT. Combining the CDR3 with reference TRBV7-9 and TRBJ2-3 gives the whole variable domain DTGVSQNPRHKITKRGQNVTFRCDPISEHNRLYWYRQTLGQGPEFLTYFQNEAQLEKSRLLSDRFSAERPKGSFSTLEIQRTEQGDSAMYLCASSWSSGGDTQYFGPGTRLTVL.

The rearrangement joins TRBV10-3 to TRBJ2-6; weak D call: TRBD1 (6 bases). The CDR3 totals 17 residues. The V gene's germline CDR1 is ENHRY and CDR2 SYGVKD. V dropped 2 bases and J dropped 0 bases, with 11 bases sitting between them. The CDR3 DNA reads as TGTGCCATCAGTGAGCTGGGGGCCCCCTCTGGGGCCAACGTCCTGACTTTC. It is translated as CAISELGAPSGANVLTF.

Here the CDR3 reads CASSREGSSYEQYF. The CDR3 DNA is TGTGCCAGCAGTAGAGAGGGAAGCTCCTACGAGCAGTACTTC. V usage is TRBV6-1 and J usage is TRBJ2-7; possibly TRBD2 for D (5 bases). V gave up 5 bases and J gave up 0 bases, with 11 bases separating them. The CDR3 consists of 14 residues. Germline CDR1 MNHNS, CDR2 SASEGT.

This chain joins TRBV6-5 and TRBJ2-1; perhaps TRBD2 as D (6 bases). This CDR3 has 14 residues. From germline, CDR1 is MNHEY and CDR2 SVGAGI. V was pared by 10 bases and J by 3 bases, with 16 bases between. DNA for the CDR3: TGTGCCACCAAGACGGGACTGGACTACAATGAGCAGTTCTTC. Translation: CATKTGLDYNEQFF.

This chain connects TRBV29-1 to TRBJ1-2; possibly TRBD1 for D (6 bases). The germline V gene encodes CDR1 SQVTM and CDR2 ANQGSEA. The CDR3 spans 12 residues. V was trimmed by 4 bases and J by 3 bases, leaving 9 bases between them. CDR3 region: CSVGTEDYGYTF. The DNA for the CDR3 is TGCAGCGTTGGGACAGAAGACTATGGCTACACCTTC.

This clone has just a few counts. The V call is TRBV11-2, the J call TRBJ2-1; D call uncertain. Germline loops: CDR1 SGHAT, CDR2 FQNNGV. The CDR3 loop spans 11 amino acids. V was pared by 4 bases and J by 7 bases, with 5 bases between. CDR3 in amino acids: CASSSTNEQFF. For the CDR3, the DNA is TGTGCCAGCAGCTCCACTAATGAGCAGTTCTTC.

The chain links TRBV30 to TRBJ1-1; TRBD1 agrees at 7 bases. CDR3 length equals 13 residues. Germline lookup yields CDR1 GTSNPN and CDR2 SVGIG (reference sequence). V lost 5 bases to trimming and J lost 5 bases; unmatched junction nucleotides: 8. The CDR3 nucleotides are TGTGCCTGGGAAGGACAGGTAGAGACTGAAGCTTTCTTT. Translated: CAWEGQVETEAFF.

The V and J genes are TRBV28 and TRBJ1-5, with 8 positions matching TRBD1. V lost 4 bases to trimming and J lost 1 base; unmatched junction nucleotides: 6. CDR1 is MDHEN, CDR2 SYDVKM, per germline. CDR3 length equals 16 residues. CDR3 in DNA: TGTGCCAGCAGTTCCGGACAGGGTAGGAGCAATCAGCCCCAGCATTTT. This sequence encodes CASSSGQGRSNQPQHF. Variable domain in full (rest from reference TRBV28 and TRBJ1-5): DVKVTQSSRYLVKRTGEKVFLECVQDMDHENMFWYRQDPGLGLRLIYFSYDVKMKEKGDIPEGYSVSREKKERFSLILESASTNQTSMYLCASSSGQGRSNQPQHFGDGTRLSIL.

This clone was seen only once. The chain couples TRBV6-5 to TRBJ2-7; D is unclear. Germline V gives CDR1 MNHEY, CDR2 SVGAGI. The CDR3 covers 12 residues. The ends were cut back, 8 bases at V and 7 bases at J, with 15 bases in the middle. CDR3 nucleotide sequence: TGTGCCAGCGGAGTCCCTTACGGGGAGCAGTACTTC. This codes for CASGVPYGEQYF.